A single sample gave rise to the 25 T cell receptor beta chains below, sequenced in a study of patients and donors after allogeneic stem cell transplantation. Each CDR3 protein is one row after TCRdb ran MiXCR on the RT-PCR reads. The data show some 150,000 distinct CDR3 sequences, about 36% seen once. Sequenced material: blood, either unsorted or a sorted T cell fraction (not recorded which). These receptor sequences come from a human donor who was either an allogeneic HSCT recipient or a stem cell or donor lymphocyte infusion donor (not recorded which). It is not recorded whose cells these are; they may come from a transplant donor.

This clonotype was detected only a few times. V usage is TRBV4-3 and J usage is TRBJ1-3; TRBD1 might be the D (6 bases). The CDR3 is 16 residues long. Germline V CDR1 and CDR2: LGHNA, YSLEER. V was clipped by 4 bases and J by 0 bases, with 13 bases between them. This chain's CDR3 is CASSPRGHLSGNTIYF. The CDR3 nucleotides read TGCGCCAGCAGCCCCAGGGGACATCTCTCTGGAAACACCATATATTTT.

CDR3 DNA sequence: TGTGCCAGCAGCCCCGGGACAGGGATATTCTACGAGCAGTACGTC. Translating it yields CASSPGTGIFYEQYV. This rearrangement joins TRBV28 to TRBJ2-7; 9 positions agree with TRBD1. The CDR3 consists of 15 residues. Looked up from germline, CDR1 is MDHEN and CDR2 is SYDVKM. The ends lost 6 bases at V and 3 bases at J; junction bases unmatched: 9.

This chain connects TRBV12-3 or TRBV12-4 to TRBJ1-6; 7 bases are a match to TRBD1. V lost 5 bases and J lost 0; bases outside the gene matches: 7. The CDR3 covers 17 residues. The CDR3 DNA is TGTGCCAGCAGTGCCCCAGGGGGAAGCTCCTATAATTCACCCCTCCACTTT. Its translation is CASSAPGGSSYNSPLHF.

The CDR3 protein is CASSRPGQGSNQPQHF. The CDR3 bases are TGTGCCAGCAGCCGACCTGGGCAGGGAAGCAATCAGCCCCAGCATTTT. This sequence joins TRBV12-3 or TRBV12-4 and TRBJ1-5, with D possibly matching TRBD1 (5 bases). The CDR3 consists of 16 residues. The germline V and J ends were trimmed by 6 bases and 1 base, with 16 bases remaining between them.

This clonotype was picked up a small number of times. The rearrangement joins TRBV28 to TRBJ2-4, with D perhaps matching TRBD1 (6 bases). Germline assignment: CDR1 MDHEN and CDR2 SYDVKM. With 2 bases removed from V and 2 bases from J, the gap between germline ends came to 10 bases. The CDR3 contains 15 residues. The CDR3 sequence: CASSLPGQTKNIQYF. CDR3 nucleotide sequence: TGTGCCAGCAGTTTACCAGGACAGACCAAAAACATTCAGTACTTC.

The rearrangement joins TRBV7-2 to TRBJ2-3, with a tentative D call TRBD2 (5 bases). The germline V and J ends were trimmed by 8 bases and 6 bases, with 12 bases remaining between them. The CDR3 extends over 12 amino acids. CDR1 SGHTA and CDR2 FQGNSA come from the germline V gene. CDR3 bases: TGTGCCAGCGGGAGTGCTCGGGATACGCAGTATTTT. Its translation is CASGSARDTQYF. Variable domain in full (rest from reference TRBV7-2 and TRBJ2-3): GAGVSQSPSNKVTEKGKDVELRCDPISGHTALYWYRQSLGQGLEFLIYFQGNSAPDKSGLPSDRFSAERTGGSVSTLTIQRTQQEDSAVYLCASGSARDTQYFGPGTRLTVL.

The chain has TRBV27 and TRBJ1-5; D unresolved. The CDR3 has 12 residues. Per the germline V gene, CDR1 is MNHEY and CDR2 is SMNVEV (reference sequence). Trimming stripped 6 bases from V and 2 bases from J, with 5 bases between. CDR3 loop: CASRVGNQPQHF. CDR3 in DNA: TGTGCCAGCAGGGTGGGCAATCAGCCCCAGCATTTT.

This clonotype has a handful of counts. CDR3 bases: TGTGCCAGCAGTTTTTCCAGCGGGTACGAGCAGTACTTC. It codes for CASSFSSGYEQYF. This rearrangement joins TRBV27 to TRBJ2-7; perhaps TRBD2 as D (6 bases). Trimming took 3 bases from V and 4 from J, leaving 10 bases between them. CDR3 size: 13 residues. CDR1 MNHEY and CDR2 SMNVEV come from the germline V gene (reference sequence).

CDR3 region: CASSYSLTGTYGYTF. DNA of the CDR3: TGTGCCAGCAGTTACTCCCTGACAGGGACCTATGGCTACACCTTC. J is TRBJ1-2 and V is TRBV6-5; 7 positions match TRBD1. The CDR3 contains 15 residues. Losses at the gene ends were 0 bases for V and 4 bases for J; bases not matched to a gene: 5. Germline CDR1 MNHEY, CDR2 SVGAGI.

V is TRBV5-1 and J is TRBJ1-1; no reliable D call. This CDR3 is built from 14 residues. V was cut by 3 bases and J by 1 base, with 10 bases left in between. The V gene's germline CDR1 is SGHRS and CDR2 YFSETQ. The CDR3 is CASSWVDGNTEAFF. As DNA, the CDR3 is TGCGCCAGCAGCTGGGTGGACGGGAACACTGAAGCTTTCTTT.

Concerning this clonotype: A read error may explain this, as a much larger clone is one base away. The CDR3 DNA reads as TGCAGCGTTGACCCCCGGTTTTGCTACACCTTC. It is translated as CSVDPRFCYTF. V is TRBV29-1 and J is TRBJ1-2; the D is unclear. V was pared by 3 bases and J by 9 bases, with 11 bases between. The germline V gene encodes CDR1 SQVTM and CDR2 ANQGSEA. The CDR3 spans 11 residues.

On this clonotype itself: Mismatch with germline at one junction end may stem from a read error. This chain links TRBV7-3 with TRBJ2-2, with a possible D match to TRBD2 (5 bases). CDR3 length: 15 amino acids. Germline V CDR1 and CDR2: SGHTA, FQGTGA. CDR3 in amino acids: CASRLNRGYTGELFF. CDR3 nucleotide sequence: TGTGCCAGCAGATTAAACCGGGGTTACACCGGGGAGCTGTTTTTT. The whole variable domain, remainder taken from reference TRBV7-3 and TRBJ2-2, is GAGVSQTPSNKVTEKGKYVELRCDPISGHTALYWYRQSLGQGPEFLIYFQGTGAADDSGLPNDRFFAVRPEGSVSTLKIQRTERGDSAVYLCASRLNRGYTGELFFGEGSRLTVL.

This CDR3 reads CASSQGDRDLYEQYF. For the CDR3, the DNA is TGCGCCAGCAGCCAAGGGGACAGGGACCTCTACGAGCAGTACTTC. The chain joins TRBV4-3 to TRBJ2-7, with TRBD1 identical over 9 bases. The J segment lost 3 bases and the V segment lost 1 base, leaving 4 bases of the junction unmatched. There are 15 residues in the CDR3. CDR1 is LGHNA and CDR2 is YSLEER in the germline V gene.

This clonotype was counted only a few times. The rearrangement links TRBV7-8 to TRBJ2-3; D gene unclear. The CDR3 is 15 amino acids. The germline V gene has CDR1 SGHVS and CDR2 FQNEAQ. V lost 0 bases and J 9 bases, leaving 16 bases between the germline ends. This CDR3 is CASSLATGFGWTQYF. The CDR3 DNA reads TGTGCCAGCAGCTTAGCCACGGGTTTTGGTTGGACGCAGTATTTT.

A few counts support this clonotype. The chain employs TRBV27 and TRBJ2-5, with TRBD1 as a possible D gene (6 bases). The CDR3 runs 15 residues. V lost 8 bases and J lost 1, with 17 bases in between. Germline-derived CDR1 and CDR2 are MNHEY and SMNVEV (reference sequence). CDR3 sequence reads: CASGLTGTLQETQYF. DNA of the CDR3: TGTGCCAGCGGGCTGACCGGGACACTCCAAGAGACCCAGTACTTC.

This chain links TRBV7-9 with TRBJ2-2; the match to TRBD2 covers 8 bases. The CDR3 covers 16 residues. The germline gives CDR1 SEHNR, CDR2 FQNEAQ (reference sequence). Unmatched junction bases numbered 5, after V lost 5 bases and J lost 0 bases. CDR3 in DNA: TGTGCCAGCAGCCGACTGGGACTAGCGAACACCGGGGAGCTGTTTTTT. Amino acid sequence: CASSRLGLANTGELFF.

This clonotype was observed a few times. The J gene is TRBJ1-2, the V gene TRBV28; D call uncertain. Germline CDR1 reads MDHEN; CDR2 reads SYDVKM. V lost 4 bases to trimming and J lost 8 bases, with 5 bases between them. This CDR3 region has 10 residues. The DNA of the CDR3 is TGTGCCAGCAGTTCCTTGGGCTACACCTTC. It yields the protein CASSSLGYTF.

The genes are TRBV20-1 and TRBJ2-1, with unresolved D. The V gene's germline CDR1 is DFQATT and CDR2 SNEGSKA (reference sequence). V was clipped by 1 base and J by 7 bases, with 5 bases between them. The length of the CDR3 is 11 residues. The DNA of the CDR3 is TGCAGTGCTAGAGTTGGAAATGAGCAGTTCTTC. Residues: CSARVGNEQFF.

V gene TRBV20-1 combines with J gene TRBJ1-5, with 8 positions matching TRBD1. CDR3 size: 14 residues. Germline trimming cut 1 base from V and 2 bases from J; bases unmatched to any gene: 1. Germline lookup yields CDR1 DFQATT and CDR2 SNEGSKA (reference sequence). CDR3 nucleotides: TGCAGTGCTAGAGTGGACAGGGGCAATCAGCCCCAGCATTTT. Translated: CSARVDRGNQPQHF.

This clonotype was detected a few times. V gene TRBV25-1 combines with J gene TRBJ1-2; perhaps TRBD1 as D (6 bases). V was cut by 3 bases and J by 8 bases, with 16 bases left in between. The CDR3 has 14 amino acids. Germline V gene lookup returns CDR1 MGHDK and CDR2 SYGVNS. CDR3 loop: CASSDPSGASGYTF. CDR3 nucleotides: TGTGCCAGCAGTGACCCATCGGGGGCTTCGGGCTACACCTTC.

The chain has TRBV5-1 and TRBJ2-3; D is ambiguous. The CDR3 totals 15 residues. The germline gives CDR1 SGHRS, CDR2 YFSETQ. Deletions cut 0 bases from V and 0 bases from J, with 8 bases between. CDR3 nucleotide sequence: TGCGCCAGCAGCTTGGCGGTTACTAGCACAGATACGCAGTATTTT. This sequence encodes CASSLAVTSTDTQYF.

V is TRBV20-1 and J is TRBJ1-2; a weak D match, TRBD1 (6 bases). The CDR3 totals 14 residues. The V and J ends lost 6 bases and 6 bases respectively, with 20 bases between them. CDR1 is DFQATT and CDR2 is SNEGSKA in the germline V gene (reference sequence). The CDR3 reads CSAGPHGGQNGYTF. The DNA of the CDR3 is TGCAGTGCCGGCCCCCATGGGGGGCAGAATGGCTACACCTTC.

V usage is TRBV10-3 and J usage is TRBJ2-3, with a weak D call TRBD1 (6 bases). V was shortened by 2 bases and J by 2 bases, with 11 bases between the two germline ends. CDR1 ENHRY and CDR2 SYGVKD come from the germline V gene. This CDR3 is 15 amino acids long. The CDR3 reads CAISEGRGPTDTQYF. The CDR3 DNA reads TGTGCCATCAGTGAGGGCAGGGGCCCCACAGATACGCAGTATTTT.

The chain links TRBV10-3 to TRBJ2-3; maybe TRBD1 (6 bases). CDR3 length: 12 amino acids. Per the germline V gene, CDR1 is ENHRY and CDR2 is SYGVKD. The germline V and J ends were trimmed by 5 bases and 4 bases, with 7 bases remaining between them. CDR3: CAISNRADTQYF. DNA for the CDR3: TGTGCCATCAGTAACAGGGCAGATACGCAGTATTTT.

The table lists this clonotype with a few counts. V and J are TRBV6-2 or TRBV6-3 and TRBJ1-5, with a tentative D call TRBD1 (5 bases). CDR3 length: 14 amino acids. The germline V and J ends were trimmed by 2 bases and 4 bases, with 9 bases remaining between them. Germline loops: CDR1 MNHEY, CDR2 SVGEGT. This chain's CDR3 is CASSYGRGNQPQHF. DNA of the CDR3: TGTGCCAGCAGTTACGGTCGGGGGAATCAGCCCCAGCATTTT.